This is a list of T cell receptor beta chains from one sample in a study of control samples from healthy donors and cancer patients. Only in-frame clones appear in the TCRdb table, and some are missing; sequencing was by immunoSEQ multiplex PCR. Of 130,000 or so clones in the sample, 70% to 90% were seen once. Sequenced: blood. The receptors were gathered from a man aged 50 to 60 in good health. CDR3s include the opening cysteine and the closing phenylalanine or tryptophan. The D gene is left open where the match is weak. Only part of the rows carry a size: once, few, many, or a class if the clone is expanded.

D gene: NA
J gene: TRBJ2-7
V gene: TRBV7-9
clone size: NA
CDR3 protein: CASSLQGVGYEQYF
CDR3 DNA: TGTGCCAGCAGCTTACAAGGGGTTGGCTACGAGCAGTACTTC

D gene: TRBD1
J gene: TRBJ2-1
V gene: TRBV10-3
clone size: NA
CDR3 protein: CAISPGQPTDYNEQFF
CDR3 DNA: TGTGCCATCAGCCCGGGACAGCCAACAGACTACAATGAGCAGTTCTTC

D gene: TRBD2
J gene: TRBJ2-5
V gene: TRBV4-1
clone size: NA
CDR3 protein: CASSPLLPTSGGETQYF
CDR3 DNA: TGCGCCAGCAGCCCCCTACTCCCCACTAGCGGAGGGGAGACCCAGTACTTC

D gene: NA
J gene: TRBJ1-1
V gene: TRBV29-1
clone size: NA
CDR3 protein: CSVVRDGTTEAFF
CDR3 DNA: TGCAGCGTTGTAAGGGACGGGACCACTGAAGCTTTCTTT

D gene: NA
J gene: TRBJ1-2
V gene: TRBV3-1/TRBV3-2
clone size: NA
CDR3 protein: CASSQGKGTPAF
CDR3 DNA: TGTGCCAGCAGCCAGGGAAAGGGAACGCCCGCCTTC

D gene: TRBD2
J gene: TRBJ2-7
V gene: TRBV5-8
clone size: NA
CDR3 protein: CASSSWTSGVTYEQYF
CDR3 DNA: TGTGCCAGCAGCTCCTGGACTAGCGGGGTTACCTACGAGCAGTACTTC

D gene: NA
J gene: TRBJ2-1
V gene: TRBV2
clone size: NA
CDR3 protein: CASSEVQGNEQFF
CDR3 DNA: TGTGCCAGCAGTGAAGTTCAGGGGAATGAGCAGTTCTTC

D gene: NA
J gene: TRBJ1-6
V gene: TRBV27
clone size: NA
CDR3 protein: CASSLLAVPKGVKSLHF
CDR3 DNA: TGTGCCAGCAGTTTATTAGCTGTACCAAAAGGGGTGAAATCCCTCCACTTT

D gene: NA
J gene: TRBJ2-3
V gene: TRBV12-3/TRBV12-4
clone size: NA
CDR3 protein: CASGFGDTQYF
CDR3 DNA: TGTGCCAGCGGATTCGGAGATACGCAGTATTTT

D gene: TRBD2
J gene: TRBJ2-3
V gene: TRBV4-1
clone size: NA
CDR3 protein: CASSQGSGAGDTQYF
CDR3 DNA: TGCGCCAGCAGCCAAGGGAGCGGGGCGGGAGATACGCAGTATTTT

D gene: NA
J gene: TRBJ2-5
V gene: TRBV4-1
clone size: NA
CDR3 protein: CASSQVRRVETQYF
CDR3 DNA: TGCGCCAGCAGCCAAGTGCGGCGGGTGGAGACCCAGTACTTC

D gene: TRBD1
J gene: TRBJ1-1
V gene: TRBV2
clone size: NA
CDR3 protein: CASSPRGYTEAFF
CDR3 DNA: TGTGCCAGCAGTCCCAGGGGGTATACTGAAGCTTTCTTT

D gene: NA
J gene: TRBJ1-2
V gene: TRBV5-1
clone size: NA
CDR3 protein: CASSSGAGIADPGYTF
CDR3 DNA: TGCGCCAGCAGCTCAGGGGCAGGGATCGCGGACCCTGGCTACACCTTC

D gene: TRBD1
J gene: TRBJ1-1
V gene: TRBV6-1
clone size: once
CDR3 protein: CASSGLRTGGLNTEAFF
CDR3 DNA: TGTGCCAGCAGTGGTCTGAGGACAGGGGGCCTGAACACTGAAGCTTTCTTT

D gene: NA
J gene: TRBJ2-7
V gene: TRBV7-9
clone size: NA
CDR3 protein: CASSYTGTPHEQYF
CDR3 DNA: TGTGCCAGCAGCTACACGGGAACCCCCCACGAGCAGTACTTC